This TCR beta chain was retrieved from a study of T cells expressing NK-cell markers. Study information: Sequencing of TCR beta repertoires drew on sorted CD3+CD56+NKG2C+, CD3+CD56+NKG2C- and CD3+CD56-NKG2C+ T cells. Among the eight sequenced donors, seven tested HCMV-seropositive and one tested seronegative.

The study's findings and limits: Clarity on HCMV specificity was lacking for the expanded NKG2C+ T cell clones.

The CDR3 is 13 residues long. Per the germline V gene, CDR1 is GTSNPN and CDR2 is SVGIG (reference sequence). Regarding this clonotype: Its antigen is still unknown.

TCR beta libraries carry UMIs added by 5'RACE template switching. TCRdb re-called the 5' RACE reads and catalogs CDR3 proteins one per entry, DNA excluded. Reported are roughly 350,000 distinct CDR3 sequences; the ten largest clones contain 4% to 6.5%. The rearrangement uses TRBV30 and TRBJ1-4. Sequencing was carried out using blood T cells: a sorted CD56 or NKG2C T cell subset, CD4+ or CD8+ T cells, or bulk PBMC T cells (not recorded which). This sequence originates from a man aged 18-75 years in good health. CDR3 sequence reads: CAWSGSLNEKLFF.